This is a list of T cell receptor beta chains from one sample in a study of blood T cell repertoires in COVID-19. Repertoires were generated with immunoSEQ multiplex PCR, while TCRdb's copy carries only in-frame clones and drops some. Of around 210,000 clones in the sample, roughly 84% are singletons; the top ten hold 15% to 20%. Material for sequencing was peripheral blood. These receptors came from a man between 50 and 59 years old with COVID-19, enrolled during active disease. CDR3s include the opening cysteine and the closing phenylalanine or tryptophan. The D gene is left open where the match is weak. Part of the rows lack a size; the others show once, few, many or a class for expanded clones.

>TRBV6-2/TRBV6-3|NA|17|TRBJ1-5|NA
CASSYSIGGLLNQPQHF
TGTGCCAGCAGTTACTCGATAGGGGGTCTTCTCAATCAGCCCCAGCATTTT
>TRBV2|once|14|TRBJ1-4|NA
CASSAGGRYEKLFF
TGTGCCAGCAGCGCCGGGGGGCGGTATGAAAAACTGTTTTTT
>TRBV30|NA|12|TRBJ2-5|NA
CAWSSDQETQYF
TGTGCCTGGAGCTCGGACCAAGAGACCCAGTACTTC
>TRBV5-4|few|14|TRBJ1-2|NA
CASSFPWGLGGYTF
TGTGCCAGCAGCTTCCCTTGGGGGCTCGGTGGCTACACCTTC
>TRBV5-6|NA|14|TRBJ2-7|NA
CASSFYESSYEQYF
TGTGCCAGCAGCTTTTATGAGAGCTCCTACGAGCAGTACTTC
>TRBV10-3|NA|14|TRBJ1-1|NA
CAISRGHPNGEAFF
TGTGCCATCAGCCGAGGACACCCGAACGGTGAAGCTTTCTTT
>TRBV21-1|NA|14|TRBJ2-5|NA
CASSTWTGEETQYF
TGTGCCAGCAGCACCTGGACAGGGGAAGAGACCCAGTACTTC
>TRBV5-1|NA|14|TRBJ1-1|NA
CASSSFGGNTEAFF
TGCGCCAGCAGCTCCTTTGGCGGGAACACTGAAGCTTTCTTT
>TRBV7-8|NA|15|TRBJ1-2|TRBD1
CASSPGTAKIYGYTF
TGTGCCAGCAGCCCCGGGACAGCAAAGATCTATGGCTACACCTTC
>TRBV7-6|once|17|TRBJ2-1|TRBD2
CASSSRGSGSPRDEQFF
TGTGCCAGCAGCTCTCGGGGTAGCGGGAGCCCCCGCGATGAGCAGTTCTTC
>TRBV12-5|NA|15|TRBJ2-1|TRBD2
CASGSSGTSYNEQFF
TGTGCTAGTGGTTCGAGCGGGACCTCCTACAATGAGCAGTTCTTC
>TRBV11-2|few|18|TRBJ2-3|TRBD2
CASSLSGLTSGRANTQYF
TGTGCCAGCAGCTTAAGTGGGCTAACTAGCGGGAGGGCGAATACGCAGTATTTT
>TRBV5-6|NA|17|TRBJ1-4|NA
CASSLLPRDSTNEKLFF
TGTGCCAGCAGCTTGTTGCCGCGGGACTCAACTAATGAAAAACTGTTTTTT
>TRBV14|NA|13|TRBJ2-7|TRBD2
CASSPGGAYEQYF
TGTGCCAGCAGCCCCGGGGGGGCCTACGAGCAGTACTTC
>TRBV18|NA|15|TRBJ2-3|NA
CASSPPGDLTDTQYF
TGTGCCAGCTCACCACCGGGGGACTTGACAGATACGCAGTATTTT
>TRBV30|NA|12|TRBJ2-7|NA
CAWSVRRSEQYF
TGTGCCTGGAGTGTACGTCGGTCCGAGCAGTACTTC
>TRBV23-1|once|14|TRBJ1-1|NA
CASSQSRACTEAFF
TGCGCCAGCAGTCAATCGAGGGCTTGTACTGAAGCTTTCTTT
>TRBV6-5|once|14|TRBJ2-7|TRBD1
CASRSTGGSYEQYF
TGTGCCAGCAGATCGACAGGGGGATCCTACGAGCAGTACTTC
>TRBV27|NA|14|TRBJ1-5|NA
CASRSAGSNQPQHF
TGTGCCAGCAGGTCGGCAGGGAGCAATCAGCCCCAGCATTTT
>TRBV4-1|NA|14|TRBJ1-1|NA
CASSQDLGNTEAFF
TGCGCCAGCAGCCAAGATCTCGGGAACACTGAAGCTTTCTTT
>TRBV7-2|NA|15|TRBJ2-1|NA
CASSLSLGSHNEQFF
TGTGCCAGCAGCTTAAGTTTGGGCTCGCACAATGAGCAGTTCTTC
>TRBV28|NA|16|TRBJ2-7|TRBD1
CASSFYSGTGAGEQYF
TGTGCCAGCAGTTTTTATAGCGGGACAGGGGCGGGGGAGCAGTACTTC
>TRBV5-4|NA|16|TRBJ2-1|TRBD2
CASSLRLPSGVNEQFF
TGTGCCAGCAGCTTGAGGCTACCTAGCGGAGTCAATGAGCAGTTCTTC
>TRBV7-9|NA|14|TRBJ1-1|TRBD1
CAVDWTGENTEAFF
TGTGCCGTAGATTGGACAGGAGAAAACACTGAAGCTTTCTTT
>TRBV12-5|NA|14|TRBJ2-1|TRBD1
CASGLGQGPYEQFF
TGTGCTAGTGGTTTGGGACAGGGGCCGTATGAGCAGTTCTTC
>TRBV4-2|NA|19|TRBJ1-4|TRBD1
CASSPGGAGGAEVLEKLFF
TGTGCCAGCAGCCCAGGAGGGGCAGGGGGCGCGGAAGTTCTTGAAAAACTGTTTTTT
>TRBV5-4|NA|14|TRBJ1-1|TRBD1
CASSRDRENTEAFF
TGTGCCAGCAGCCGGGACAGGGAGAACACTGAAGCTTTCTTT
>TRBV5-4|few|18|TRBJ2-7|NA
CASSIDPSAGSAGSEQYF
TGTGCCAGCAGCATAGACCCGTCGGCGGGGTCGGCGGGAAGCGAGCAGTACTTC
>TRBV27|NA|16|TRBJ2-3|NA
CASSLSGTLYTDTQYF
TGTGCCAGCAGTTTATCCGGGACTCTTTACACAGATACGCAGTATTTT
>TRBV9|NA|18|TRBJ2-7|TRBD2
CASSVASPGLASDYEQYF
TGTGCCAGCAGCGTAGCATCACCGGGACTAGCGTCTGATTACGAGCAGTACTTC
>TRBV29-1|NA|12|TRBJ1-4|TRBD1
CSARQGNEKLFF
TGCAGCGCCCGACAGGGTAATGAAAAACTGTTTTTT
>TRBV3-1/TRBV3-2|NA|15|TRBJ1-6|NA
CASSQAGGPNSPLHF
TGTGCCAGCAGCCAAGCGGGGGGACCAAATTCACCCCTCCACTTT
>TRBV29-1|NA|13|TRBJ1-2|NA
CSVGFGSERGYTF
TGCAGCGTTGGATTCGGCTCCGAGCGGGGCTACACCTTC
>TRBV3-1/TRBV3-2|NA|14|TRBJ2-7|NA
CASSDGGGGNEQYF
TGTGCCAGCAGCGATGGTGGGGGCGGAAACGAGCAGTACTTC
>TRBV30|few|16|TRBJ1-6|TRBD1
CAWSGRMDRRNSPLHF
TGTGCCTGGAGTGGTAGAATGGACAGGCGAAATTCACCCCTCCACTTT
>TRBV6-5|NA|15|TRBJ2-2|NA
CASSFLEASTGELFF
TGTGCCAGCAGTTTTCTGGAGGCGAGCACCGGGGAGCTGTTTTTT
>TRBV6-5|few|15|TRBJ1-1|TRBD1
CASSRAGTGTTEAFF
TGTGCCAGCAGCAGAGCCGGGACAGGGACCACTGAAGCTTTCTTT
>TRBV6-1|NA|16|TRBJ2-7|NA
CASSERFAGLSYEQYF
TGTGCCAGCAGTGAGCGCTTCGCAGGGCTCTCCTACGAGCAGTACTTC
>TRBV5-4|NA|15|TRBJ2-1|NA
CASSSYQLERNEQFF
TGTGCCAGCAGCTCCTACCAGCTAGAGCGCAATGAGCAGTTCTTC
>TRBV6-5|once|12|TRBJ1-1|TRBD1
CASTDRATEAFF
TGTGCCAGCACCGACAGGGCCACTGAAGCTTTCTTT
>TRBV19|NA|15|TRBJ2-1|TRBD2
CASRLLAGGLNEQFF
TGTGCCAGTAGGCTACTAGCGGGGGGACTCAATGAGCAGTTCTTC
>TRBV28|NA|9|TRBJ2-7|NA
CASSPPHGF
TGTGCCAGCAGTCCCCCCCACGGCTTC
>TRBV5-1|NA|15|TRBJ2-1|TRBD2
CASSLGLAGGYFEFF
TGCGCCAGCAGCTTGGGGTTAGCGGGGGGGTATTTCGAGTTCTTC
>TRBV7-3|once|13|TRBJ2-3|NA
CASSAPQGDTQYF
TGTGCCAGCAGCGCGCCCCAGGGAGATACGCAGTATTTT
>TRBV19|NA|19|TRBJ2-3|TRBD2
CASSIDSRAGVVSADTQYF
TGTGCCAGTAGTATAGATTCTCGTGCGGGGGTCGTTTCGGCAGATACGCAGTATTTT
>TRBV7-3|NA|14|TRBJ2-1|NA
CASSLTPGDNEQFF
TGTGCCAGCAGCTTAACCCCGGGGGACAATGAGCAGTTCTTC
>TRBV7-9|NA|12|TRBJ1-5|TRBD1
CASSLARGPRHF
TGTGCCAGCAGCTTAGCGAGGGGGCCCCGGCATTTT
>TRBV4-1|once|15|TRBJ1-2|TRBD1
CASSQGQGEIYGYTF
TGCGCCAGCAGCCAGGGACAGGGGGAAATCTATGGCTACACCTTC
>TRBV19|few|15|TRBJ2-3|TRBD2
CASSHRGGGTDTQYF
TGTGCCAGTAGCCACCGGGGGGGCGGCACAGATACGCAGTATTTT
>TRBV7-3|NA|15|TRBJ1-1|TRBD1
CASSHGGQGDTEAFF
TGTGCCAGCAGTCACGGGGGACAGGGGGACACTGAAGCTTTCTTT
>TRBV30|once|14|TRBJ2-3|TRBD2
CAWTGGLSFYTQYF
TGTGCCTGGACGGGAGGCCTTTCTTTCTATACGCAGTATTTT
>TRBV19|few|16|TRBJ2-7|NA
CASSRGPGDSGYEQYF
TGTGCCAGTAGCCGAGGTCCGGGGGACTCGGGCTACGAGCAGTACTTC
>TRBV5-5|once|16|TRBJ1-3|NA
CASSLNWGSSGNTIYF
TGTGCCAGCAGCCTTAACTGGGGCTCAAGTGGAAACACCATATATTTT
>TRBV4-3|NA|15|TRBJ1-6|TRBD1
CASSQTTGGSSPLHF
TGCGCCAGCAGCCAGACGACAGGGGGTTCTTCACCCCTCCACTTT